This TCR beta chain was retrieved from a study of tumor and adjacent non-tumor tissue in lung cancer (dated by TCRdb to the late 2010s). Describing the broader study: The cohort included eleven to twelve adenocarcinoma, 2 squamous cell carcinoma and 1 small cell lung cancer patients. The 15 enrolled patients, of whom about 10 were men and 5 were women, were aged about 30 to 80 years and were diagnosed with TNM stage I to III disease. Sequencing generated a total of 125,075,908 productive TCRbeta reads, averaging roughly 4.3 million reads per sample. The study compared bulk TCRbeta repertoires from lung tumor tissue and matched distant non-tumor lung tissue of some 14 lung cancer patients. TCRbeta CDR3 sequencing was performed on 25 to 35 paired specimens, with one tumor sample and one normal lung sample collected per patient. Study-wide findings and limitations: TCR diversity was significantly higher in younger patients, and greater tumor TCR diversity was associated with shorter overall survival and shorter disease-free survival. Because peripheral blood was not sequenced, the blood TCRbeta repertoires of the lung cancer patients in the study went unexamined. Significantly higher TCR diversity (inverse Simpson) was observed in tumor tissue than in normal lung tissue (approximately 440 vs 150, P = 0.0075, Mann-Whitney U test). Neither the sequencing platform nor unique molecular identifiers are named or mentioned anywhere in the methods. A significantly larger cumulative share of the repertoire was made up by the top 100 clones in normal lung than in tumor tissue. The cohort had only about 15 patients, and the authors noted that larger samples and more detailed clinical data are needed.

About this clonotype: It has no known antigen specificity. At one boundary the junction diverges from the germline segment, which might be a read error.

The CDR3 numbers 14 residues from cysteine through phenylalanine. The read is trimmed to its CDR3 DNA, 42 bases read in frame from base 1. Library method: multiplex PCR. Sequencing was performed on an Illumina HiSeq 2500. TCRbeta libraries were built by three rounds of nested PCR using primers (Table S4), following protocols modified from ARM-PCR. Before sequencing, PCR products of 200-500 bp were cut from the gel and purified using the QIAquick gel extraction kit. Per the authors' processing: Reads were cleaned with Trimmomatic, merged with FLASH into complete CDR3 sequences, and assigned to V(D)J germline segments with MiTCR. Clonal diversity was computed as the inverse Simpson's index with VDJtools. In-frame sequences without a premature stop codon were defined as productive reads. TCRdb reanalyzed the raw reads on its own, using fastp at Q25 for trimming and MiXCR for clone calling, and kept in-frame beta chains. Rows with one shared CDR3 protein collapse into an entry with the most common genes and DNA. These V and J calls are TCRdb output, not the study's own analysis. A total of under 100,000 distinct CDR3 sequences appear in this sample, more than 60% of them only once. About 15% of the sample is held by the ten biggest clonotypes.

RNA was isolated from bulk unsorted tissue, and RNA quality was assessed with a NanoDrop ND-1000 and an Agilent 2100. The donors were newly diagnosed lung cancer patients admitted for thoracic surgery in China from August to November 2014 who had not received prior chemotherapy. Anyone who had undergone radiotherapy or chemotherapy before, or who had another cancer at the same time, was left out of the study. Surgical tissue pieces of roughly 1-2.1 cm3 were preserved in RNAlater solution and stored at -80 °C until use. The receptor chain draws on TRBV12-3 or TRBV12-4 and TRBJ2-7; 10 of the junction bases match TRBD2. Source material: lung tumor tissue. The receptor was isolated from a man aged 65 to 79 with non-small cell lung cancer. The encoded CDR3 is CVSRTGLAAYEQHF. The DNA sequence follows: TGTGTCAGCAGGACAGGACTAGCGGCCTACGAGCAGCACTTC.